The 19 T cell receptor beta chains given below trace back to one sample, sequenced in a study of PD-1 blockade in mismatch repair-deficient tumors. The method was immunoSEQ multiplex PCR; TCRdb's version includes in-frame clones alone and lacks a portion of them. In the table there are about 84,000 clones, about 84% of which are singletons. Specimen: peripheral blood, collected 12 weeks after starting pembrolizumab. The receptors shown here come from an adult with mismatch repair-deficient cancer.

The chain uses TRBV4-3 and TRBJ1-3; possibly TRBD1 for D (6 bases). The length of the CDR3 is 14 residues. In germline, CDR1 is LGHNA, CDR2 YSLEER. The V end lost 1 base, the J end lost 2 bases, and 6 bases lay between the germline ends. The CDR3 nucleotides read TGCGCCAGCAGCCAAGGGACAGCTGGAAACACCATATATTTT. It codes for CASSQGTAGNTIYF.

The chain employs TRBV9 and TRBJ2-3; TRBD1 matches 8 bases. CDR1 is SGDLS, CDR2 YYNGEE, per germline. This CDR3 contains 15 residues. V lost 4 bases and J lost 0; bases outside the gene matches: 4. DNA of the CDR3: TGTGCCAGCAGCTTTCGGACAGGGAGCACAGATACGCAGTATTTT. Protein product: CASSFRTGSTDTQYF.

The V call is TRBV9, the J call TRBJ1-1; D possibly corresponds to TRBD1 (5 bases). Trimming left V 0 bases short and J 11 bases short, with 17 bases between. Germline V gene lookup returns CDR1 SGDLS and CDR2 YYNGEE. The CDR3 spans 14 residues. CDR3 in amino acids: CASSVVGTPLDAFF. For the CDR3, the DNA is TGTGCCAGCAGCGTAGTTGGGACTCCCTTGGATGCTTTCTTT.

This rearrangement joins TRBV19 to TRBJ2-3; D gene ambiguous. The CDR3 spans 17 residues. The germline CDR1 and CDR2 sequences are LNHDA and SQIVND (reference sequence). The V end lost 5 bases, the J end lost 2 bases, and 20 bases lay between the germline ends. CDR3 sequence: CASSPKAAASITDTQYF. DNA for the CDR3: TGTGCCAGTAGTCCCAAGGCGGCAGCGAGTATCACAGATACGCAGTATTTT.

The genes are TRBV6-1 and TRBJ1-1; D is unresolved. Germline CDR1 is MNHNS and CDR2 is SASEGT. Trimming removed 2 bases from V and 8 bases from J, with 21 bases in between. There are 16 residues in the CDR3. CDR3 sequence (DNA): TGTGCCAGCAGTGAACAGGTCAAACGCCCAATAAGCGAAGCTTTCTTT. The encoded protein is CASSEQVKRPISEAFF.

The gene calls are TRBV2 and TRBJ2-2; D gene unclear. The CDR3 extends over 12 amino acids. Germline CDR1 reads SNHLY; CDR2 reads FYNNEI. Trimming took off 6 bases at V and 5 bases at J, with 7 bases between the two ends. CDR3 in amino acids: CASRLETGELFF. As DNA, the CDR3 is TGTGCCAGCAGACTGGAGACCGGGGAGCTGTTTTTT.

This rearrangement joins TRBV28 to TRBJ1-2; D is unresolved. Germline values: CDR1 MDHEN, CDR2 SYDVKM. This CDR3 contains 16 residues. With 2 bases removed from V and 4 bases from J, the gap between germline ends came to 17 bases. In nucleotides, the CDR3 is TGTGCCAGCAGTTTAAGTGGGTGGCGGGCCAGCTATGGCTACACCTTC. It translates to CASSLSGWRASYGYTF.

The rearrangement uses TRBV7-3 and TRBJ2-1; 8 bases are shared with TRBD2. This CDR3 region has 14 residues. V trimming: 5 bases; J trimming: 5 bases; junction bases outside the gene matches: 5. Germline-derived CDR1 and CDR2 are SGHTA and FQGTGA. This chain's CDR3 is CASSPVAGHNEQFF. In DNA, the CDR3 is TGTGCCAGCAGCCCAGTAGCGGGACACAATGAGCAGTTCTTC.

The table lists this clone with a few counts. The rearrangement links TRBV27 to TRBJ2-7; D tentatively reads TRBD1 or TRBD2 (5 bases each). Germline lookup yields CDR1 MNHEY and CDR2 SMNVEV (reference sequence). The CDR3 is 15 residues long. V lost 6 bases, J lost 3 bases, and 18 bases lay in between. The CDR3 DNA is TGTGCCAGCAGCCATGACCGGGACCCTCTCTACGAGCAGTACTTC. This encodes CASSHDRDPLYEQYF.

This chain links TRBV30 with TRBJ2-2; 8 bases are shared with TRBD2. V lost 2 bases and J lost 6; bases outside the gene matches: 11. Germline V gives CDR1 GTSNPN, CDR2 SVGIG (reference sequence). The CDR3 totals 16 residues. The CDR3 reads CAWSYDSGTGSGELFF. The CDR3 DNA reads TGTGCCTGGAGTTACGATAGCGGGACTGGGTCCGGGGAGCTGTTTTTT.

This chain joins TRBV5-1 and TRBJ1-1; D is perhaps TRBD1 (5 bases). The CDR3 contains 13 residues. The V end lost 5 bases, the J end lost 2 bases, and 10 bases lay between the germline ends. From germline, CDR1 is SGHRS and CDR2 YFSETQ. Here the CDR3 DNA reads TGCGCCAGCAGGGGGGACGGTAACACTGAAGCTTTCTTT. This translates into CASRGDGNTEAFF.

The CDR3 DNA reads as TGTGCCAGCAGCCCTGGGGGGGCATACAATCAGCCCCAGCATTTT. Its protein product is CASSPGGAYNQPQHF. The chain couples TRBV25-1 to TRBJ1-5; D is perhaps TRBD1 (6 bases). Germline values: CDR1 MGHDK, CDR2 SYGVNS. The CDR3 contains 15 residues. With 6 bases removed from V and 3 bases from J, the gap between germline ends came to 15 bases.

The rearrangement links TRBV28 to TRBJ2-5, with 8 bases lining up with TRBD2. The V gene's germline CDR1 is MDHEN and CDR2 SYDVKM. The CDR3 is 15 residues long. J was trimmed by 3 bases and V by 5 bases; bases with no gene match: 8. The CDR3 DNA sequence: TGTGCCAGCAGTCCCCGGGGGCGGGGGGAAGAGACCCAGTACTTC. Protein sequence: CASSPRGRGEETQYF.

A note on this clone: The germline gene is not matched at one end of the junction; a read error may be the cause. The chain carries TRBV30 and TRBJ1-1; D uncertain. Germline CDR1 reads GTSNPN; CDR2 reads SVGIG (reference sequence). The CDR3 totals 21 residues. The CDR3, as DNA: TGCCTTTCAGTGTTCCCCCAGGTGTGGGTGGGTGAGGACCGGGAGTTCCCTGAAGCTTTCTTT. As protein: CLSVFPQVWVGEDREFPEAFF.

This clone was seen a few times. This chain joins TRBV11-3 and TRBJ2-1; D unresolved. The CDR3 has 14 amino acids. Looked up from germline, CDR1 is SGHNT and CDR2 is YENEEA. The V end lost 3 bases, the J end lost 2 bases, and 8 bases lay between the germline ends. Here the CDR3 reads CASSFGLTYNEQFF. The DNA for the CDR3 is TGTGCCAGCAGCTTTGGGTTAACCTACAATGAGCAGTTCTTC. Full variable domain (outside the CDR3, taken from reference TRBV11-3 and TRBJ2-1): EAGVVQSPRYKIIEKKQPVAFWCNPISGHNTLYWYLQNLGQGPELLIRYENEEAVDDSQLPKDRFSAERLKGVDSTLKIQPAELGDSAVYLCASSFGLTYNEQFFGPGTRLTVL.

As to this clone: The identical CDR3 is also encoded by other nucleotide sequences in the sample. CDR3 nucleotides: TGTGCCAGCAGCTTATCGGGGGGCCGAGAGACCCAGTACTTC. Its protein is CASSLSGGRETQYF. The rearrangement links TRBV7-3 to TRBJ2-5; possible D gene TRBD2, 7 bases. Germline loops: CDR1 SGHTA, CDR2 FQGTGA. With 2 bases removed from V and 4 bases from J, the gap between germline ends came to 11 bases. The length of the CDR3 is 14 residues.

The V and J genes are TRBV14 and TRBJ2-1; TRBD2 might be the D (6 bases). This CDR3 has 15 residues. Germline V gene data show CDR1 as SGHDN and CDR2 as FVKESK. Trimming shortened V by 6 bases and J by 9 bases, and 21 bases separated the two germline ends. DNA of the CDR3: TGTGCCAGCAGTCACGGGACTTACAATTCGGTTGAGCAGTTCTTC. Residues: CASSHGTYNSVEQFF.

The rearrangement links TRBV30 to TRBJ2-7; D unresolved. Germline V gene sequence: CDR1 GTSNPN, CDR2 SVGIG (reference sequence). V was shortened by 0 bases and J by 3 bases, with 12 bases between the two germline ends. CDR3 length: 14 amino acids. The CDR3 reads CAWSVSAGFYEQYF. CDR3 bases: TGTGCCTGGAGTGTATCGGCAGGTTTCTACGAGCAGTACTTC.

The V and J genes are TRBV29-1 and TRBJ2-7; D possibly corresponds to TRBD2 (5 bases). There are 14 residues in the CDR3. Germline-derived CDR1 and CDR2 are SQVTM and ANQGSEA. V lost 0 bases, J lost 3 bases, and 12 bases lay in between. CDR3 sequence: CSVEEGDRYYEQYF. The CDR3 DNA is TGCAGCGTTGAAGAGGGAGATAGGTACTACGAGCAGTACTTC.